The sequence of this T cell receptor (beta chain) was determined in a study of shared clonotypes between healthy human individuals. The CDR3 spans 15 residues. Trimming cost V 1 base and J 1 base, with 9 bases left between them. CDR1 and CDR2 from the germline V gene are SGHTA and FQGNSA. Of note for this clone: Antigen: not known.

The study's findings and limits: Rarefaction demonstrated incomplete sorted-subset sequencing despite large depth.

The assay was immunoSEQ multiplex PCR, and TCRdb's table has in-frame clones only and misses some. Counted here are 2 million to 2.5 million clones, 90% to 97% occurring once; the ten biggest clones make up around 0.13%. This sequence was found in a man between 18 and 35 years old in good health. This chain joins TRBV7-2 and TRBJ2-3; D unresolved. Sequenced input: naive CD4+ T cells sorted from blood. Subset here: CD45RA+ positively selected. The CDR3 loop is CASSLVSARTDTQYF. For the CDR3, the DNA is TGTGCCAGCAGCTTAGTTTCAGCTCGCACAGATACGCAGTATTTT.